These 5 T cell receptor beta chains share one sample of origin, sequenced in a study of control samples from healthy donors and cancer patients. Measured with immunoSEQ multiplex PCR; TCRdb has only the in-frame clones, and not every one. Of about 410,000 clones listed, 80% to 95% are singletons. The sequenced sample was PBMCs. These receptors were taken from a man aged 40-49 years with head and neck cancer.

The gene calls are TRBV3-1 (or the pseudogene TRBV3-2) and TRBJ2-2; weak D call: TRBD2 (6 bases). From germline, CDR1 is LGHDT and CDR2 YNNKEL (reference sequence). This CDR3 contains 18 residues. V shed 1 base and J shed 7 bases, with 22 bases lying between them. This CDR3 is CASSQVGGSPVRDGELFF. Written as DNA, the CDR3 is TGTGCCAGCAGCCAAGTGGGGGGTTCCCCCGTAAGGGACGGGGAGCTGTTTTTT.

Comment on this clone: The CDR3 does not end in the conserved phenylalanine or tryptophan, so this is likely a read error. The rearrangement links TRBV9 to TRBJ1-2; 7 nucleotides align to TRBD1. The CDR3 runs 14 residues. V shed 2 bases, J shed 6 bases, and the junction held 7 bases outside the gene matches. The V gene's germline CDR1 is SGDLS and CDR2 YYNGEE. The CDR3 spells CASSVDRDTNGYTL. The CDR3 DNA is TGTGCCAGCAGCGTCGACAGGGATACGAATGGCTACACCCTC.

The chain combines TRBV9 with TRBJ1-1; TRBD1 matches at 9 bases. CDR1 is SGDLS, CDR2 YYNGEE, per germline. Trimming took 2 bases from V and 3 from J; bases not matched to a gene: 5. The CDR3 covers 15 residues. CDR3 sequence (DNA): TGTGCCAGCAGCGTGGGGGACAGGGTGCACACTGAAGCTTTCTTT. Encoded protein: CASSVGDRVHTEAFF.

This clone was found once. The chain uses TRBV12-3 or TRBV12-4 and TRBJ1-1; weak D call: TRBD1 (6 bases). V was trimmed by 5 bases and J by 4 bases, leaving 11 bases between them. CDR3 length equals 13 residues. This CDR3 reads CASSLGGITEAFF. CDR3 coding DNA: TGTGCCAGCAGTCTAGGGGGGATCACTGAAGCTTTCTTT.

V and J are TRBV13 and TRBJ1-2; a weak D match, TRBD1 (5 bases). V dropped 4 bases and J dropped 3 bases, with 15 bases sitting between them. The CDR3 has 15 residues. Germline loops: CDR1 PRHDT, CDR2 FYEKMQ (reference sequence). CDR3 coding DNA: TGTGCCAGCAGCTCGGATGTTACGGGGGACTATGGCTACACCTTC. Its translation: CASSSDVTGDYGYTF.